This record looks at one T cell receptor (beta chain) sequence and its context. Its antigen is undetermined. One entry per CDR3 protein results from TCRdb running MiXCR on the 5' RACE reads. The table has about 200,000 distinct CDR3 sequences, about 17% seen once. The data originate from a study of T-cell memory formation after mild COVID-19. Study observations and caveats: Detection of some responders pre-infection suggested pre-existing cross-reactive memory T cells participated.

The CDR3 is 14 amino acids. Germline V gives CDR1 SGHVS, CDR2 FQNEAQ. V lost 5 bases and J 1 base, leaving 11 bases between the germline ends. This sequence originates from an adult woman who had mild COVID-19 (a few samples of this study predate the infection). Cell type and time point are not known. Specimen: PBMCs or a T cell subset sorted from them (not recorded which). The V and J genes are TRBV7-8 and TRBJ1-1; no firm D call. This CDR3 is CASSQVTANTEAFF. The CDR3, as DNA: TGTGCCAGCAGCCAAGTTACAGCGAACACTGAAGCTTTCTTT. Supplemented by reference TRBV7-8 and TRBJ1-1, the full variable domain reads GAGVSQSPRYKVAKRGQDVALRCDPISGHVSLFWYQQALGQGPEFLTYFQNEAQLDKSGLPSDRFFAERPEGSVSTLKIQRTQQEDSAVYLCASSQVTANTEAFFGQGTRLTVV.